This T cell receptor (beta chain) was sequenced in a study of T cells after yellow fever vaccination. Study-level findings and limits: There was a possibility that FACS-sorted repertoires contained abundant clonotypes contaminating from the bulk population. Weaker, the secondary response peaked sooner, at day 5 versus 15.

MiXCR, applied by TCRdb to the 5' RACE reads, yields one record per CDR3 protein. This repertoire shows more than 450,000 distinct CDR3 sequences, 20% to 25% found once; its top ten account for roughly 16%. The CDR3 contains 15 residues. As to this clonotype: What it binds is not known.

The TCR comes from a man between 18 and 35 years old who received the YFV17D yellow fever vaccine. The sample here was PBMCs, taken roughly 20 days after the first yellow fever vaccination. The chain employs TRBV21-1 and TRBJ2-4; whether TRBD2, the table's D call, matches the DNA was not checked. TRBV21-1 is assigned pseudogene status. In nucleotides, the CDR3 is TGTGCCAGCAAAGCGGGGGGGGCCTCCAAAAACATTCAGTACTTC. The encoded protein is CASKAGGASKNIQYF.